A single TCR beta chain is shown here with its context. What it recognizes is unknown. The source of the sample is a study of cytomegalovirus exposure and HLA in healthy donors. Findings of the study overall: Presence/absence analyses assumed roughly uniform sequencing depth across donors, which may not hold. Most TCR sequences were seen very rarely across donors, but some public TCRs occurred in many. In all likelihood, a cluster of highly shared sequence variants was a sequencing artifact.

PCR employed 60 Vbeta and 13 Jbeta primers. Per the authors' pipeline: It was a later analysis that counted about 80 million unique TCR beta chains, of which approximately 9.9 million were shared. Repertoires were generated with immunoSEQ multiplex PCR, while TCRdb's copy carries only in-frame clones and drops some. Clone size and the V and J calls come from that table; the DNA yielded D and trimming. The repertoire consists of under 200,000 clones, with around 69% occurring once and the leading ten covering over 1.1%. Germline V gene data show CDR1 as MNHEY and CDR2 as SMNVEV (reference sequence). The CDR3 runs 13 residues. Losses at the gene ends were 7 bases for V and 3 bases for J; bases not matched to a gene: 1.

The sequenced material came from PBMCs. This TCR derives from a man aged 55-75 years in good health and CMV-seronegative. The chain combines TRBV27 with TRBJ2-5; TRBD2 aligns across 11 bases. The CDR3 protein is CASKTSGEETQYF. The CDR3 coding sequence is TGTGCCAGCAAGACTAGCGGGGAAGAGACCCAGTACTTC.